This T cell receptor (beta chain) originates from a study of T cell responses to AZD1222 COVID-19 vaccine. Using immunoSEQ multiplex PCR, the repertoire was profiled, and TCRdb retains in-frame clones only, with some absent. The sample comprises 95,000 to 100,000 clones, about 90% of which are singletons, and approximately 16% rests with the top ten. Whole-study results and caveats: Spike-wide coverage was observed for vaccine-associated CD4 TCRs, with dominant responses at 160-218 and 743-854. Repertoire sampling occurred only after the peak T cell response. Unmutated regions of variants are reportedly targeted by nearly half of spike-specific TCRs. In a largely white British group with more females than males, clonal diversity was possibly underestimated.

To note about this clone: What it binds is not known.

The starting material was peripheral blood, obtained on day 0 of AZD1222 vaccination. This receptor was taken from an adult in good health.

The CDR3 sequence is CASSLNPGAVGEQFF. The DNA for the CDR3 is TGCGCCAGCAGCTTGAATCCGGGAGCGGTGGGTGAGCAGTTCTTC. This chain links TRBV5-1 with TRBJ2-1; maybe TRBD2 (6 bases). The CDR3 is 15 amino acids. The germline gives CDR1 SGHRS, CDR2 YFSETQ. Trimming took 1 base from V and 9 from J, leaving 17 bases between them.